This TCR beta chain was documented in a study of blood T cell repertoires in COVID-19. Study summary: Samples representing acute and convalescent COVID-19 were sourced from the United States, Italy and Spain. T cells, B-cell-depleted T cells, or PBMCs supplied cDNA or gDNA.

With 2 bases removed from V and 4 bases from J, the gap between germline ends came to 9 bases. From germline, CDR1 is ENHRY and CDR2 SYGVKD. The CDR3 contains 13 residues. Per the original methods: Reference gene primers were amplified, and this amplification served to estimate nucleated cell counts. The data were produced by immunoSEQ multiplex PCR, yet TCRdb's version contains in-frame clones alone and is incomplete. V and J calls and clone size are given by that table; D and trimming were obtained from the DNA. The sample carries roughly 130,000 clones, about 79% recorded once. This clone has a single count.

This receptor was obtained from a woman aged 45-65 years with acute or convalescent COVID-19. This chain connects TRBV10-3 to TRBJ2-7, with a possible D match to TRBD1 (5 bases). Source material: peripheral blood. CDR3: CAISEPAGYEQYF. For the CDR3, the DNA is TGTGCCATCAGTGAGCCGGCAGGGTACGAGCAGTACTTC.